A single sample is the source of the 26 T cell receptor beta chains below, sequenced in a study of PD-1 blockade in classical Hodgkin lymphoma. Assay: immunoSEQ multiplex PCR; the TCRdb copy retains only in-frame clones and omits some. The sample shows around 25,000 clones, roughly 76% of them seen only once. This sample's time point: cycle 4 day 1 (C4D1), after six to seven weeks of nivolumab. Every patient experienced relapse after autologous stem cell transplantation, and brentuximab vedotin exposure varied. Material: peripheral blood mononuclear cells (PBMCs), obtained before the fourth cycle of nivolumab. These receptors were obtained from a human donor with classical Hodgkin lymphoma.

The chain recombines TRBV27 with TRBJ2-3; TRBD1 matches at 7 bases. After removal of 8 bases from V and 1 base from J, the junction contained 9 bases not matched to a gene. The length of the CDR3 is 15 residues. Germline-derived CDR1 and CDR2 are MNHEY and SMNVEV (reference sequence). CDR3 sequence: CASFRSGGRTDTQYF. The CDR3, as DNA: TGTGCCAGCTTCCGTTCAGGGGGACGCACAGATACGCAGTATTTT.

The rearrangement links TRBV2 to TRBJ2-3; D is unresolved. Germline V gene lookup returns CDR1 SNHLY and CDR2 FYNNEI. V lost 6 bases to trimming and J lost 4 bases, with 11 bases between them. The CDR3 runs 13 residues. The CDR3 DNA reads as TGTGCCAGCAGCGCCATAGAAGCAGATACGCAGTATTTT. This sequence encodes CASSAIEADTQYF.

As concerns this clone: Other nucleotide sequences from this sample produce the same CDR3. The CDR3, as DNA: TGTGCCAGCAGTGATGGTGGAGAGCAGTTCTTC. Its protein is CASSDGGEQFF. The gene calls are TRBV2 and TRBJ2-1; no firm D call. The CDR3 is 11 residues long. V was shortened by 3 bases and J by 10 bases, with 7 bases between the two germline ends. Germline CDR1 reads SNHLY; CDR2 reads FYNNEI.

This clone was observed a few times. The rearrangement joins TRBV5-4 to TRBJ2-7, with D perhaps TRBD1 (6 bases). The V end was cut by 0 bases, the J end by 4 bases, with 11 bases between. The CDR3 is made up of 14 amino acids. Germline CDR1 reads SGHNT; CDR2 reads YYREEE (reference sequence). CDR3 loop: CASSLGLQGYEQYF. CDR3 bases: TGTGCCAGCAGCTTGGGCTTACAGGGATACGAGCAGTACTTC.

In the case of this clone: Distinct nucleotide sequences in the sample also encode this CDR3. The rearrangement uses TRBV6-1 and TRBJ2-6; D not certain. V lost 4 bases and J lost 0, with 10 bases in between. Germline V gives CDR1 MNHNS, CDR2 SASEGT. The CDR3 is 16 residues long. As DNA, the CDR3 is TGTGCCAGCAGTGTCCTGGGAAACTCTGGGGCCAACGTCCTGACTTTC. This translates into CASSVLGNSGANVLTF.

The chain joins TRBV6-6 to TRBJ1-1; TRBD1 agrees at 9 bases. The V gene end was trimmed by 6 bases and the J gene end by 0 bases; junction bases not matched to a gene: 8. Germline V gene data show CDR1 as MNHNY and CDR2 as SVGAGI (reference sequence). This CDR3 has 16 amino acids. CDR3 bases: TGTGCCAGCAGACCCAACACAGGGGGCCTGAACACTGAAGCTTTCTTT. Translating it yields CASRPNTGGLNTEAFF.

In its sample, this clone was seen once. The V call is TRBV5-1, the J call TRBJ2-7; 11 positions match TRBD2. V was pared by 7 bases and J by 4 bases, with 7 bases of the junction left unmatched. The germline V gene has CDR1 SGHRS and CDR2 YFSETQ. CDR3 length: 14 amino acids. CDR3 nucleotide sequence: TGCGCCAGCCGACGGACTAGCGGGCCGTACGAGCAGTACTTC. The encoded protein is CASRRTSGPYEQYF.

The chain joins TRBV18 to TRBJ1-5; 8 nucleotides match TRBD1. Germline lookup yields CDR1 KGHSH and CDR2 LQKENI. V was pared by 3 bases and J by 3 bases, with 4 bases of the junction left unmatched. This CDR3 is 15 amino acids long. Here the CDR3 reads CASSPGQAVNQPQHF. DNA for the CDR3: TGTGCCAGCTCACCGGGACAGGCAGTCAATCAGCCCCAGCATTTT.

The CDR3 spells CASSLPGTSGNEQFF. Written as DNA, the CDR3 is TGTGCCAGCAGCCTTCCTGGGACTAGCGGGAATGAGCAGTTCTTC. This sequence joins TRBV5-4 and TRBJ2-1, with TRBD2 identical over 12 bases. J was trimmed by 7 bases and V by 4 bases; bases with no gene match: 6. CDR1 is SGHNT and CDR2 is YYREEE in the germline V gene (reference sequence). This CDR3 is 15 amino acids long.

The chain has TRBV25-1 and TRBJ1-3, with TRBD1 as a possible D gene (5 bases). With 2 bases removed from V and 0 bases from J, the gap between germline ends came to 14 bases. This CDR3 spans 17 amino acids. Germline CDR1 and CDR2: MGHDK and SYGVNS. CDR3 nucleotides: TGTGCCAGCAGTGAAGAGGGACGGACAAGCTCTGGAAACACCATATATTTT. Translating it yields CASSEEGRTSSGNTIYF.

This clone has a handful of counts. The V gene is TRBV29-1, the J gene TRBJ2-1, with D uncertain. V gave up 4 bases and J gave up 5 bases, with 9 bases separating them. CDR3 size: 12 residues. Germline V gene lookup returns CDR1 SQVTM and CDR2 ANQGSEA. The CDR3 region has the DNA TGCAGCGTTGTTTTGGCTCACAATGAGCAGTTCTTC. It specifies CSVVLAHNEQFF.

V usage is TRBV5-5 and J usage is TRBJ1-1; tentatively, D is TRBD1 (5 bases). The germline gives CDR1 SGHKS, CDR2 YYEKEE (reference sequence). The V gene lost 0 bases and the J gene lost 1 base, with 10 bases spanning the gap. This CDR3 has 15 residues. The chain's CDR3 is CASSLVGGGNTEAFF. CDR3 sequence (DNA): TGTGCCAGCAGCTTGGTGGGGGGAGGGAACACTGAAGCTTTCTTT.

CDR3 DNA: TGTGCCAGCAGCCAAGGGGGGGCTGGAAACACCATATATTTT. Translating gives CASSQGGAGNTIYF. V is TRBV14 and J is TRBJ1-3, with a tentative D call TRBD1 (5 bases). Germline V gene data show CDR1 as SGHDN and CDR2 as FVKESK. V was cut by 1 base and J by 2 bases, with 6 bases left in between. The CDR3 contains 14 residues. Full variable domain (rest looked up from reference TRBV14 and TRBJ1-3): EAGVTQFPSHSVIEKGQTVTLRCDPISGHDNLYWYRRVMGKEIKFLLHFVKESKQDESGMPNNRFLAERTGGTYSTLKVQPAELEDSGVYFCASSQGGAGNTIYFGEGSWLTVV.

CDR3 region: CASSLDTAQETQYF. The CDR3 region has the DNA TGTGCCAGCAGCTTAGATACAGCCCAAGAGACCCAGTACTTC. The chain carries TRBV11-2 and TRBJ2-5; D remains ambiguous. The germline CDR1 and CDR2 sequences are SGHAT and FQNNGV. The length of the CDR3 is 14 residues. V lost 0 bases to trimming and J lost 1 base, with 6 bases between them.

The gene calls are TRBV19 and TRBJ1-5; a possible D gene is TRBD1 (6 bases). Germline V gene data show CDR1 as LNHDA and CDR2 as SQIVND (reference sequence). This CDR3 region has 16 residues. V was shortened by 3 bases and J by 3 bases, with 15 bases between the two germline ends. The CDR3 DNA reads TGTGCCAGTAGTATTTTCCAGACAGGAGTCAATCAGCCCCAGCATTTT. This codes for CASSIFQTGVNQPQHF.

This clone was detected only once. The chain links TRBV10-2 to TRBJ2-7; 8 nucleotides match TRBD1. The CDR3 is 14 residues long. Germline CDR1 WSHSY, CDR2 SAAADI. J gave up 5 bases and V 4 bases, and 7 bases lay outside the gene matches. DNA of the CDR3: TGCGCCAGCAGTGGGGGACAGGCGATCGACGAGCAGTACGTC. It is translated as CASSGGQAIDEQYV.

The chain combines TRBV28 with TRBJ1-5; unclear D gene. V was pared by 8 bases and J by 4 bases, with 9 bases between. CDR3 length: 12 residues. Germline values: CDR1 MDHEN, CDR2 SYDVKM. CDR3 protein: CASWTLNQPQHF. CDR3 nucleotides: TGTGCCAGCTGGACCCTTAATCAGCCCCAGCATTTT.

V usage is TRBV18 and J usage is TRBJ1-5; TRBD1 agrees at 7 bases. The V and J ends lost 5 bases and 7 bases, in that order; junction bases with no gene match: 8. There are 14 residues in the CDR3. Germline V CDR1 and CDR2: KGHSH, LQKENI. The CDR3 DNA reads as TGTGCCAGCTCATCGCAGGGGGATAGGCAGCCCCAGCATTTT. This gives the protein CASSSQGDRQPQHF.

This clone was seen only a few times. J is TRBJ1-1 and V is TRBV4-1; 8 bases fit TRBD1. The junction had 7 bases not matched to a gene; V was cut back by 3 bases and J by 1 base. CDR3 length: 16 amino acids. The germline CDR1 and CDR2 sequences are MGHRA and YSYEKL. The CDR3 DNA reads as TGCGCCAGCAGCCACGCCCAGGGGGCTGGGAACACTGAAGCTTTCTTT. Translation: CASSHAQGAGNTEAFF.

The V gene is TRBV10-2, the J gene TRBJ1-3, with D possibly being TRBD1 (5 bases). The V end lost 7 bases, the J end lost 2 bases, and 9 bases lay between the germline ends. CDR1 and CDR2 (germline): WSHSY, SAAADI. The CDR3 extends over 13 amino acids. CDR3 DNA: TGCGCCAGCACAACCAGGGCTGGAAACACCATATATTTT. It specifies CASTTRAGNTIYF.

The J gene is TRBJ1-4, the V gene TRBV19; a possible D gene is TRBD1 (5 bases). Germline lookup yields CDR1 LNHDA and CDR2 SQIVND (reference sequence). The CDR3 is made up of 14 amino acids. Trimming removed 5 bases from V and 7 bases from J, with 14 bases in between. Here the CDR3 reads CASSEGWYREKLFF. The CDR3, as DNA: TGTGCCAGTAGTGAGGGGTGGTACCGTGAAAAACTGTTTTTT.

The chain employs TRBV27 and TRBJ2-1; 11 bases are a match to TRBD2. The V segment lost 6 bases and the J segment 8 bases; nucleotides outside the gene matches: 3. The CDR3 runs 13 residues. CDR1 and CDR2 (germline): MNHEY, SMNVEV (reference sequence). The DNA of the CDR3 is TGTGCCAGCAGCGGGACTAGCGGAGATGAGCAGTTCTTC. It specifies CASSGTSGDEQFF.

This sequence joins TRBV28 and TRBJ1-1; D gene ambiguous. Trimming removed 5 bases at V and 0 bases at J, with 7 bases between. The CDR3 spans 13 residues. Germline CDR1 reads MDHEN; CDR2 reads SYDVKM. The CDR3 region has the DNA TGTGCCAGCAGTAAAAACTTGAACACTGAAGCTTTCTTT. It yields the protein CASSKNLNTEAFF. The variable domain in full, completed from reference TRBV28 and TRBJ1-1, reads DVKVTQSSRYLVKRTGEKVFLECVQDMDHENMFWYRQDPGLGLRLIYFSYDVKMKEKGDIPEGYSVSREKKERFSLILESASTNQTSMYLCASSKNLNTEAFFGQGTRLTVV.

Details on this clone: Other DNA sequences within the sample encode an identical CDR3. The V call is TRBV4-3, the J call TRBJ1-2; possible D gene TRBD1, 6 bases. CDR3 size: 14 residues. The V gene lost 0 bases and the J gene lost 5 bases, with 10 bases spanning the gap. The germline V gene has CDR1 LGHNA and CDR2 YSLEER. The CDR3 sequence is CASSQDRGSYGYTF. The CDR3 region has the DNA TGCGCCAGCAGCCAAGACAGGGGCTCATATGGCTACACCTTC.

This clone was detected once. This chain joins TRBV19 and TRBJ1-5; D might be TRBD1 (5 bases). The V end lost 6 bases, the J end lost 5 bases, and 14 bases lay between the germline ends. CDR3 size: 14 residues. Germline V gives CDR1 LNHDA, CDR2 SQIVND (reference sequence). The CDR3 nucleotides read TGTGCCAGTAGGAGGGACGGGTCGTATCAGCCCCAGCATTTT. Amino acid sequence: CASRRDGSYQPQHF. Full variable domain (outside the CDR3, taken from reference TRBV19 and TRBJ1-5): DGGITQSPKYLFRKEGQNVTLSCEQNLNHDAMYWYRQDPGQGLRLIYYSQIVNDFQKGDIAEGYSVSREKKESFPLTVTSAQKNPTAFYLCASRRDGSYQPQHFGDGTRLSIL.

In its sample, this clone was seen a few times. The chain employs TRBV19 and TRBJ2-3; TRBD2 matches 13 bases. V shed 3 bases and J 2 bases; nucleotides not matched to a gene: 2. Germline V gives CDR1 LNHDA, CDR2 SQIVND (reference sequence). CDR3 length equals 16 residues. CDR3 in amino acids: CASSIGLAGDTDTQYF. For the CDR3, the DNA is TGTGCCAGTAGTATCGGACTAGCGGGGGACACAGATACGCAGTATTTT.